These 15 T cell receptor beta chains were all obtained from the same sample, sequenced in a study of blood T cell repertoires in COVID-19. Assay: immunoSEQ multiplex PCR; the TCRdb copy retains only in-frame clones and omits some. The profile covers under 150,000 clones, with 88% appearing a single time and roughly 30% taken by the ten largest. Sequencing input: peripheral blood. The receptor source for this set is a human donor in a cohort sampled during active COVID-19.

The chain links TRBV7-3 to TRBJ1-2; D is perhaps TRBD1 (5 bases). This CDR3 is built from 13 residues. V was shortened by 5 bases and J by 8 bases, with 15 bases between the two germline ends. Germline CDR1 is SGHTA and CDR2 is FQGTGA. CDR3 nucleotide sequence: TGTGCCAGCAGCCTACAGGCCGGGGGAGGCTACACCTTC. Amino acid sequence: CASSLQAGGGYTF.

V usage is TRBV6-5 and J usage is TRBJ2-1; D is perhaps TRBD2 (6 bases). CDR1 and CDR2 (germline): MNHEY, SVGAGI. The CDR3 totals 15 residues. V was cut by 6 bases and J by 0 bases, with 12 bases left in between. CDR3 amino acids: CASSSGWSSYNEQFF. For the CDR3, the DNA is TGTGCCAGCAGCAGCGGGTGGAGCTCCTACAATGAGCAGTTCTTC.

This clone came up once. The V gene is TRBV18, the J gene TRBJ2-7; TRBD2 matches at 9 bases. V gave up 6 bases and J gave up 7 bases; unmatched junction bases: 10. This CDR3 comprises 14 residues. CDR1 and CDR2 from the germline V gene are KGHSH and LQKENI. The CDR3 region is CASSRGGAAGEQYF. CDR3 nucleotides: TGTGCCAGCTCTCGCGGGGGGGCCGCGGGGGAGCAGTACTTC.

For the CDR3, the DNA is TGTGCCAGCAGCAGGGGAGGCCTCCAAGAGACCCAGTACTTC. It is translated as CASSRGGLQETQYF. This chain joins TRBV9 and TRBJ2-5; D possibly corresponds to TRBD2 (6 bases). V lost 4 bases, J lost 1 base, and 11 bases lay in between. The CDR3 consists of 14 residues. Germline CDR1 SGDLS, CDR2 YYNGEE.

This clone was observed a single time. The genes are TRBV4-1 and TRBJ2-7; tentatively, D is TRBD1 (5 bases). This CDR3 spans 16 amino acids. V was clipped by 1 base and J by 0 bases, with 13 bases between them. Per the germline V gene, CDR1 is MGHRA and CDR2 is YSYEKL. The CDR3 protein is CASSQASHQGSYEQYF. Here the CDR3 DNA reads TGCGCCAGCAGCCAAGCGTCTCACCAGGGCTCCTACGAGCAGTACTTC.

V usage is TRBV4-3 and J usage is TRBJ2-7; TRBD1 is a possible D gene (6 bases). With 1 base removed from V and 3 bases from J, the gap between germline ends came to 10 bases. The CDR3 consists of 14 residues. The germline CDR1 and CDR2 sequences are LGHNA and YSLEER. The CDR3 protein is CASSQALDSYEQYF. As DNA, the CDR3 is TGCGCCAGCAGCCAAGCCCTGGACAGCTACGAGCAGTACTTC.

The rearrangement joins TRBV9 to TRBJ2-5, with 9 bases identical to TRBD2. The junction had 8 bases not matched to a gene; V was cut back by 3 bases and J by 5 bases. This CDR3 has 15 amino acids. Germline V CDR1 and CDR2: SGDLS, YYNGEE. CDR3 sequence (DNA): TGTGCCAGCAGCGCCACGGCGGGGGGGCACGAGACCCAGTACTTC. Translation: CASSATAGGHETQYF. Together with reference TRBV9 and TRBJ2-5, the CDR3 gives the full variable domain: DSGVTQTPKHLITATGQRVTLRCSPRSGDLSVYWYQQSLDQGLQFLIQYYNGEERAKGNILERFSAQQFPDLHSELNLSSLELGDSALYFCASSATAGGHETQYFGPGTRLLVL.

The chain uses TRBV23-1 and TRBJ2-7; TRBD1 might be the D (6 bases). TRBV23-1 is flagged as an ORF with uncertain function. This CDR3 is 15 amino acids long. V was cut by 4 bases and J by 3 bases, with 16 bases left in between. CDR3 bases: TGCGCCAGCAGTCGTATCGGACAGTTTTTCTACGAGCAGTACTTC. Its translation is CASSRIGQFFYEQYF.

This chain connects TRBV11-2 to TRBJ2-7, with 7 bases identical to TRBD1. The CDR3 has 14 residues. Unmatched junction bases numbered 6, after V lost 4 bases and J lost 3 bases. Germline CDR1 and CDR2: SGHAT and FQNNGV. The CDR3 region is CASSSKGAGYEQYF. The CDR3 nucleotides read TGTGCCAGCAGCTCGAAGGGGGCTGGCTACGAGCAGTACTTC.

This clone appeared once. The rearrangement links TRBV30 to TRBJ1-4, with TRBD1 as a possible D gene (5 bases). The CDR3 has 13 amino acids. Germline assignment: CDR1 GTSNPN and CDR2 SVGIG (reference sequence). Trimming removed 4 bases from V and 5 bases from J, with 11 bases in between. The CDR3 bases are TGTGCCTGGAACCCCCCAGGGAATGAAAAACTGTTTTTT. It translates to CAWNPPGNEKLFF.

The chain is built from TRBV5-6 and TRBJ2-1; no firm D call. This CDR3 is 11 amino acids long. Trimming took 3 bases from V and 4 from J, leaving 2 bases between them. Germline V gene lookup returns CDR1 SGHDT and CDR2 YYEEEE. The CDR3 DNA follows: TGTGCCAGCAGCTCATACAATGAGCAGTTCTTC. This codes for CASSSYNEQFF.

This sequence joins TRBV24-1 and TRBJ1-6; D gene ambiguous. V was shortened by 0 bases and J by 8 bases, with 13 bases between the two germline ends. CDR1 is KGHDR, CDR2 SFDVKD, per germline. CDR3 length: 16 amino acids. CDR3: CATSDLGQVVDSPLHF. In nucleotides, the CDR3 is TGTGCCACCAGTGATTTGGGGCAAGTAGTGGATTCACCCCTCCACTTT.

The chain links TRBV7-8 to TRBJ1-1; 7 bases fit TRBD1. V lost 3 bases to trimming and J lost 0 bases; unmatched junction nucleotides: 4. The CDR3 runs 15 residues. Germline lookup yields CDR1 SGHVS and CDR2 FQNEAQ. The CDR3 here is CASSLWDSVNTEAFF. The CDR3 DNA reads as TGTGCCAGCAGCTTGTGGGACAGTGTGAACACTGAAGCTTTCTTT.

The table lists this clone with a count of one. The V call is TRBV10-1, the J call TRBJ2-5; D gene uncertain. The CDR3 spans 13 residues. V was pared by 4 bases and J by 1 base, with 7 bases between. In germline, CDR1 is WNHNN, CDR2 SYGVQD (reference sequence). The DNA for the CDR3 is TGCGCCAGCAGTGTTACGGTCCAAGAGACCCAGTACTTC. This gives the protein CASSVTVQETQYF.

The chain carries TRBV5-4 and TRBJ2-3, with TRBD2 matching 8 bases. The germline gives CDR1 SGHNT, CDR2 YYREEE (reference sequence). After removal of 4 bases from V and 0 bases from J, the junction contained 4 bases not matched to a gene. The CDR3 is made up of 15 amino acids. DNA of the CDR3: TGTGCCAGCAGCCCGACTAGCGCGAGCACAGATACGCAGTATTTT. Its translation is CASSPTSASTDTQYF.